The 9 T cell receptor beta chains given below trace back to one sample, sequenced in a study of tumor-infiltrating lymphocytes in localized non-small cell lung cancer. TCRdb keeps only in-frame clones here, not all; method: immunoSEQ multiplex PCR. The table has about 9,700 clones, more than 75% seen once; the top ten hold approximately 9%. What was sequenced was lung tumor tissue. The receptors come from a human donor with non-small cell lung cancer.

V gene TRBV19 combines with J gene TRBJ1-5, with D perhaps TRBD1 (5 bases). The germline CDR1 and CDR2 sequences are LNHDA and SQIVND (reference sequence). Trimming took 10 bases from V and 3 from J, leaving 22 bases between them. The CDR3 has 16 residues. The CDR3 loop is CATTSAGAGVNQPQHF. CDR3 in DNA: TGTGCCACCACCTCAGCCGGGGCGGGCGTCAATCAGCCCCAGCATTTT.

This chain links TRBV30 with TRBJ2-7; D may be TRBD1 (5 bases). The germline V gene encodes CDR1 GTSNPN and CDR2 SVGIG (reference sequence). The CDR3 totals 13 residues. Deletions cut 4 bases from V and 2 bases from J, with 12 bases between. CDR3 DNA sequence: TGTGCCTGGAAGCCTGACAGCCCCTACGAGCAGTACTTC. Translation: CAWKPDSPYEQYF.

This clone was counted between two and nine times. V and J are TRBV15 and TRBJ2-1; D perhaps matches TRBD1 (6 bases). V lost 0 bases and J 2 bases, leaving 14 bases between the germline ends. CDR3 size: 17 residues. The germline V gene encodes CDR1 LNHNV and CDR2 YYDKDF (reference sequence). This chain's CDR3 is CATSREKGVRAYNEQFF. For the CDR3, the DNA is TGTGCCACCAGCAGAGAAAAGGGGGTTAGGGCCTACAATGAGCAGTTCTTC.

J is TRBJ2-4 and V is TRBV28; 7 nucleotides align to TRBD1. Germline V CDR1 and CDR2: MDHEN, SYDVKM. With V trimmed by 5 bases and J by 3 bases, 7 bases remained unmatched. The CDR3 runs to 15 residues. CDR3 sequence: CASSPDRVVKNIQYF. CDR3 DNA sequence: TGTGCCAGCAGTCCAGACAGGGTTGTCAAAAACATTCAGTACTTC.

This clone is large by share. V gene TRBV7-9 combines with J gene TRBJ2-3; TRBD2 matches at 14 bases. This CDR3 contains 19 residues. Germline CDR1 reads SEHNR; CDR2 reads FQNEAQ (reference sequence). V lost 5 bases and J lost 0; bases outside the gene matches: 10. The CDR3 DNA reads TGTGCCAGCAGCCCAGGCCCGGGACTAGCGGGGGCAAGCACAGATACGCAGTATTTT. It is translated as CASSPGPGLAGASTDTQYF. Drawing the rest from reference TRBV7-9 and TRBJ2-3, the complete variable domain is DTGVSQNPRHKITKRGQNVTFRCDPISEHNRLYWYRQTLGQGPEFLTYFQNEAQLEKSRLLSDRFSAERPKGSFSTLEIQRTEQGDSAMYLCASSPGPGLAGASTDTQYFGPGTRLTVL.

The chain combines TRBV9 with TRBJ2-5; D uncertain. The CDR3 has 13 amino acids. Trimming shortened V by 0 bases and J by 1 base, and 4 bases separated the two germline ends. Germline CDR1 reads SGDLS; CDR2 reads YYNGEE. The CDR3 region has the DNA TGTGCCAGCAGCGTAGCGTCCCAAGAGACCCAGTACTTC. Amino acid sequence: CASSVASQETQYF.

Concerning this clone itself: The sample carries other DNA sequences with the same CDR3. J is TRBJ1-6 and V is TRBV25-1; D is uncertain. From germline, CDR1 is MGHDK and CDR2 SYGVNS. Deletions cut 2 bases from V and 4 bases from J, with 12 bases between. The CDR3 extends over 16 amino acids. The CDR3 coding sequence is TGTGCCAGCAGTGAACTAGGTGGCGGATATAATTCACCCCTCCACTTT. Its protein is CASSELGGGYNSPLHF.

This clone came up once. The rearrangement links TRBV28 to TRBJ1-2; 7 nucleotides line up with TRBD1. J lost 1 base, V lost 3 bases, and 11 bases had no gene match. The CDR3 has 17 amino acids. Germline V gene sequence: CDR1 MDHEN, CDR2 SYDVKM. The CDR3: CASSFPRQGSSNYGYTF. The CDR3 nucleotides are TGTGCCAGCAGTTTCCCCAGACAGGGATCTAGTAACTATGGCTACACCTTC.

The genes are TRBV7-7 and TRBJ2-2; 8 bases line up with TRBD2. Germline V lookup: CDR1 SSHAT, CDR2 FNYEAQ (reference sequence). Trimming took 5 bases from V and 1 from J; bases not matched to a gene: 9. There are 17 residues in the CDR3. This CDR3 reads CASSGTSRGGNTGELFF. CDR3 in DNA: TGTGCCAGCAGCGGCACCTCCCGGGGGGGGAACACCGGGGAGCTGTTTTTT.